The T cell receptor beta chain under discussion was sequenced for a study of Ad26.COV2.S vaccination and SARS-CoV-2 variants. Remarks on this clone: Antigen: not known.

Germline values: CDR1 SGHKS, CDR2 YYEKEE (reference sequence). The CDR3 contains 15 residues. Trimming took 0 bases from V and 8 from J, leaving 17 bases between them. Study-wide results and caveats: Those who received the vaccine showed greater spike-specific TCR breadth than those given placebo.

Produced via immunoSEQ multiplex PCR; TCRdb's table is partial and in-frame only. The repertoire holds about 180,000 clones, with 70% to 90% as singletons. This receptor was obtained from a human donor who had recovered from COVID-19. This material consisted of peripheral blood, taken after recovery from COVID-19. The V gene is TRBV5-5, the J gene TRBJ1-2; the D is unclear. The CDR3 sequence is CASSLEGSALGGYTF. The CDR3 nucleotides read TGTGCCAGCAGCTTGGAGGGTTCAGCGCTTGGAGGCTACACCTTC.